This T cell receptor (beta chain) derives from a study of blood T cell repertoires in COVID-19. Profiling relied on immunoSEQ multiplex PCR, and the TCRdb table lists in-frame clones only, not all of them. The sample has 200,000 to 300,000 clones, 91% seen once; the top ten hold about 2.5%. The ends were cut back, 2 bases at V and 6 bases at J, with 3 bases in the middle. CDR3 length equals 11 residues. This TCR came from a person aged 18 to 35 with COVID-19, enrolled during active disease. J is TRBJ2-3 and V is TRBV23-1, with D uncertain. TRBV23-1 is marked as an open reading frame, function uncertain. Specimen: peripheral blood. The CDR3 DNA reads TGCGCCAGCAGTCAAAGCGATACGCAGTATTTT. Translated, it gives CASSQSDTQYF.